The 11 T cell receptor beta chains given below trace back to one sample, sequenced in a study of post-analysis software for immune sequencing data. Study-wide results and limits: Five TRBV segments appeared more often in patients than in controls, and TRBV5-6, TRBV5-1 and TRBV20-1 were among these.

The antigens for these receptors are not known. Unique molecular identifiers were carried by the TCR beta cDNA libraries. TCRdb itself ran the PCR reads through MiXCR, one entry per CDR3 protein. The sample records 750,000 to 950,000 distinct CDR3 sequences, about 43% being singletons. The material sequenced was blood. These receptors came from a girl aged 5 to 17 with multiple sclerosis.

The rearrangement uses TRBV20-1 and TRBJ2-1; no firm D call. Germline CDR1 reads DFQATT; CDR2 reads SNEGSKA (reference sequence). The length of the CDR3 is 14 residues. V lost 3 bases to trimming and J lost 3 bases, with 12 bases between them. CDR3: CSASLADDYNEQFF. CDR3 in DNA: TGCAGTGCTAGTCTGGCGGATGACTACAATGAGCAGTTCTTC.

The CDR3 DNA sequence: TGTGCCAGCAGCTCCGGGACAGAGAATTCACCCCTCCACTTT. Translating it yields CASSSGTENSPLHF. The chain has TRBV6-2 or TRBV6-3 and TRBJ1-6; 7 bases match TRBD1. CDR3 size: 14 residues. Germline V lookup: CDR1 MNHEY, CDR2 SVGEGT. The junction had 6 bases not matched to a gene; V was cut back by 6 bases and J by 7 bases.

This clonotype was seen only once. The V and J genes are TRBV9 and TRBJ2-7, with D perhaps assigned TRBD1 or TRBD2 (6 bases each). This CDR3 is built from 15 residues. CDR1 and CDR2 from the germline V gene are SGDLS and YYNGEE. V was trimmed by 0 bases and J by 5 bases, leaving 15 bases between them. As DNA, the CDR3 is TGTGCCAGCAGCGTAGGCGAGGGGGGTTACGACGAGCAGTACTTC. This gives the protein CASSVGEGGYDEQYF.

The V gene is TRBV7-3, the J gene TRBJ2-1; perhaps TRBD1 as D (5 bases). V dropped 5 bases and J dropped 0 bases, with 11 bases sitting between them. The CDR3 is 15 amino acids. CDR1 is SGHTA, CDR2 FQGTGA, per germline. The CDR3 protein is CASSIRDSSYNEQFF. In DNA, the CDR3 is TGTGCCAGCAGCATCAGGGATTCCTCCTACAATGAGCAGTTCTTC.

The chain links TRBV29-1 to TRBJ1-5; 9 bases map to TRBD1. The CDR3 spans 13 residues. Germline V gene sequence: CDR1 SQVTM, CDR2 ANQGSEA. J lost 4 bases, V lost 6 bases, and 4 bases had no gene match. The CDR3 region is CSVRTGENQPQHF. DNA of the CDR3: TGCAGCGTGCGGACAGGGGAAAATCAGCCCCAGCATTTT.

This rearrangement joins TRBV20-1 to TRBJ2-3; 11 bases align to TRBD2. Trimming took 5 bases from V and 2 from J; bases not matched to a gene: 3. Germline V CDR1 and CDR2: DFQATT, SNEGSKA (reference sequence). CDR3 length equals 14 residues. The DNA of the CDR3 is TGCAGTGCTGAACTAGCGGGAGACACAGATACGCAGTATTTT. This translates into CSAELAGDTDTQYF.

J is TRBJ2-3 and V is TRBV7-2; D may be TRBD2 (5 bases). V lost 5 bases and J lost 3, with 9 bases in between. This CDR3 comprises 13 residues. Germline loops: CDR1 SGHTA, CDR2 FQGNSA. Here the CDR3 reads CASSGEGTDTQYF. Here the CDR3 DNA reads TGTGCCAGCAGCGGAGAGGGTACAGATACGCAGTATTTT.

This clonotype has more than one count but fewer than ten. The chain combines TRBV11-1 with TRBJ2-1; D is unresolved. The ends were cut back, 8 bases at V and 10 bases at J, with 15 bases in the middle. The CDR3 consists of 12 residues. Germline lookup yields CDR1 SGHAT and CDR2 FQDESV (reference sequence). CDR3 residues: CASRSEASEQFF. CDR3 bases: TGTGCCAGCCGGTCCGAGGCTTCGGAGCAGTTCTTC.

The DNA of the CDR3 is TGCAGCCCGAGGGCTAGCGGGAGTAATGAGCAGTTCTTC. The encoded protein is CSPRASGSNEQFF. The chain combines TRBV29-1 with TRBJ2-1, with TRBD2 matching over 10 bases. This CDR3 spans 13 amino acids. After removal of 8 bases from V and 7 bases from J, the junction contained 8 bases not matched to a gene. Germline V gene lookup returns CDR1 SQVTM and CDR2 ANQGSEA.

J is TRBJ2-7 and V is TRBV15; tentatively, D is TRBD1 (6 bases). The CDR3 is made up of 16 amino acids. Germline V CDR1 and CDR2: LNHNV, YYDKDF (reference sequence). Trimming shortened V by 1 base and J by 1 base, and 14 bases separated the two germline ends. This CDR3 reads CATSRGARGPSYEQYF. The CDR3 DNA reads TGTGCCACCAGCAGAGGGGCCAGGGGACCGTCCTACGAGCAGTACTTC.

The chain has TRBV29-1 and TRBJ2-7; the D gene could be TRBD1 or TRBD2 (6 bases each). The ends were cut back, 4 bases at V and 4 bases at J, with 11 bases in the middle. This CDR3 comprises 12 residues. From germline, CDR1 is SQVTM and CDR2 ANQGSEA. The CDR3 DNA is TGCAGCGTTGGAAGGGGGGAGTACGAGCAGTACTTC. This translates into CSVGRGEYEQYF.